The present T cell receptor beta chain was sequenced within a study of shared clonotypes between healthy human individuals. A few counts support this clone. The antigen is undetermined. Genomic DNA came from 70 million to 100 million PBMCs in unsorted samples. Germline values: CDR1 MNHNS, CDR2 SASEGT. V lost 6 bases to trimming and J lost 12 bases, with 15 bases between them. The length of the CDR3 is 12 residues. The data were produced by immunoSEQ multiplex PCR, yet TCRdb's version contains in-frame clones alone and is incomplete. The data show under 600,000 clones, around 77% seen once. Study-wide results and caveats: Investigators collected only blood, and repertoires in tissues likely differ.

The rearrangement uses TRBV6-1 and TRBJ2-1; tentatively, D is TRBD1 or TRBD2 (5 bases each). This TCR was sampled from a woman in her thirties or forties in good health. Some clones in this sample may be carry-over from other donors' samples. The source material was PBMCs. In nucleotides, the CDR3 is TGTGCCAGCAGCCTCGGGGCTGGGTGGCAGTTCTTC. This codes for CASSLGAGWQFF.